These 15 T cell receptor beta chains originate from one sample sequenced in a study of Ad26.COV2.S vaccination and SARS-CoV-2 variants. Libraries were prepared by immunoSEQ multiplex PCR; TCRdb keeps only in-frame clonotypes and omits some of them. The repertoire holds approximately 140,000 clones, 75% to 90% seen once, with 4.5% to 6% in the top ten. The specimen comprised peripheral blood, sampled after recovery from COVID-19. These receptors originate from a human donor who had recovered from COVID-19.

Only one count was recorded for this clone. The chain couples TRBV23-1 to TRBJ1-2; D not resolved. TRBV23-1 is filed as an ORF, its function uncertain. The CDR3 is made up of 14 amino acids. V was trimmed by 4 bases and J by 7 bases, leaving 16 bases between them. CDR3 nucleotide sequence: TGCGCCAGCAGTCCAGAGGGCAGGACGGGTGGCTACACCTTC. This sequence encodes CASSPEGRTGGYTF.

This chain connects TRBV19 to TRBJ2-3, with TRBD2 as a possible D gene (7 bases). Trimming removed 6 bases from V and 0 bases from J, with 16 bases in between. The CDR3 contains 16 residues. Germline V gene data show CDR1 as LNHDA and CDR2 as SQIVND (reference sequence). The CDR3 region has the DNA TGTGCCAGTAGCCAAAGGGGGGGCTTTAGCACAGATACGCAGTATTTT. Residues: CASSQRGGFSTDTQYF. Based on the CDR3 plus reference TRBV19 and TRBJ2-3, the full variable domain is DGGITQSPKYLFRKEGQNVTLSCEQNLNHDAMYWYRQDPGQGLRLIYYSQIVNDFQKGDIAEGYSVSREKKESFPLTVTSAQKNPTAFYLCASSQRGGFSTDTQYFGPGTRLTVL.

The rearrangement links TRBV30 to TRBJ2-1; 8 bases are shared with TRBD2. V dropped 2 bases and J dropped 7; count of bases not matched to a gene: 4. CDR1 and CDR2 from the germline V gene are GTSNPN and SVGIG (reference sequence). The CDR3 spans 13 residues. CDR3 DNA sequence: TGTGCCTGGAGTTGGGCTAGCGGGAATGAGCAGTTCTTC. It encodes CAWSWASGNEQFF. Full variable domain (remainder filled in from reference TRBV30 and TRBJ2-1): SQTIHQWPATLVQPVGSPLSLECTVEGTSNPNLYWYRQAAGRGLQLLFYSVGIGQISSEVPQNLSASRPQDRQFILSSKKLLLSDSGFYLCAWSWASGNEQFFGPGTRLTVL.

The chain joins TRBV18 to TRBJ1-1, with D maybe TRBD1 (5 bases). The CDR3 runs to 15 residues. The V and J ends lost 2 bases and 6 bases respectively, with 16 bases between them. The germline CDR1 and CDR2 sequences are KGHSH and LQKENI. The CDR3 protein is CASSPMGGDMAEAFF. In DNA form, the CDR3 reads TGTGCCAGCTCACCAATGGGGGGAGATATGGCTGAAGCTTTCTTT.

V is TRBV28 and J is TRBJ2-1; D not certain. The CDR3 runs to 12 residues. Trimming pared 6 bases from V and 8 bases from J, leaving 11 bases between. Germline V gene data show CDR1 as MDHEN and CDR2 as SYDVKM. DNA for the CDR3: TGTGCCAGCAGCAAAGTAGGGTATGAGCAGTTCTTC. It codes for CASSKVGYEQFF.

The chain recombines TRBV25-1 with TRBJ2-7; D is undetermined. V lost 1 base and J 3 bases, leaving 13 bases between the germline ends. Germline CDR1 and CDR2: MGHDK and SYGVNS. The CDR3 sequence is 15 residues long. The DNA for the CDR3 is TGTGCCAGCAGTGAATCCCCCGGTGAAGGCTACGAGCAGTACTTC. Its translation: CASSESPGEGYEQYF.

This clone has more than one count but fewer than ten. The chain combines TRBV3-1 (or the pseudogene TRBV3-2) with TRBJ1-1, with 10 bases identical to TRBD1. Germline V CDR1 and CDR2: LGHDT, YNNKEL (reference sequence). The CDR3 runs to 15 residues. The trim removed 4 bases at V and 4 bases at J, leaving 6 bases unmatched. CDR3 nucleotides: TGTGCCAGCAGCCGACAGGGGGCGCGGGGCACTGAAGCTTTCTTT. It codes for CASSRQGARGTEAFF.

CDR3 nucleotides: TGTGCCAGCAGTCTACTGGAGGGGGGGACCCAGTACTTC. Residues: CASSLLEGGTQYF. The rearrangement joins TRBV6-5 to TRBJ2-5, with D perhaps assigned TRBD1 or TRBD2 (6 bases each). Germline V gene lookup returns CDR1 MNHEY and CDR2 SVGAGI. Trimming stripped 5 bases from V and 7 bases from J, with 14 bases between. The CDR3 sequence is 13 residues long.

V and J are TRBV11-3 and TRBJ1-1, with TRBD1 identical over 7 bases. The V gene end was trimmed by 4 bases and the J gene end by 3 bases; junction bases not matched to a gene: 2. Per the germline V gene, CDR1 is SGHNT and CDR2 is YENEEA. CDR3 length: 13 residues. CDR3 in DNA: TGTGCCAGCAGCTCCACAGGGGACACTGAAGCTTTCTTT. Its protein is CASSSTGDTEAFF.

The chain couples TRBV29-1 to TRBJ1-1; D is unresolved. The CDR3 covers 12 residues. Deletions cut 6 bases from V and 2 bases from J, with 10 bases between. In germline, CDR1 is SQVTM, CDR2 ANQGSEA. For the CDR3, the DNA is TGCAGCGTCGTCCGGGGTAACACTGAAGCTTTCTTT. As protein: CSVVRGNTEAFF.

The genes are TRBV6-5 and TRBJ1-6, with 8 bases that match TRBD1. The CDR3 spans 13 residues. Germline V gene lookup returns CDR1 MNHEY and CDR2 SVGAGI. Trimming cost V 8 bases and J 7 bases; bases outside gene matches: 4. CDR3 in DNA: TGTGCCAGCCTAGGACAGGGCAATTCACCCCTCCACTTT. This gives the protein CASLGQGNSPLHF.

The gene calls are TRBV7-9 and TRBJ2-3, with TRBD1 matching over 7 bases. After removal of 5 bases from V and 6 bases from J, the junction contained 8 bases not matched to a gene. Germline V gene lookup returns CDR1 SEHNR and CDR2 FQNEAQ (reference sequence). CDR3 length: 14 residues. The CDR3, as DNA: TGTGCCAGCAGCCTCGACAGGGTGTCGGATACGCAGTATTTT. It translates to CASSLDRVSDTQYF.

V and J are TRBV28 and TRBJ1-4; D perhaps matches TRBD1 (5 bases). Germline V CDR1 and CDR2: MDHEN, SYDVKM. Trimming removed 9 bases at V and 8 bases at J, with 22 bases between. The CDR3 has 15 residues. CDR3 nucleotide sequence: TGTGCCAGTTCCTATTTCGGGGGAGAGAAGGAAAAACTGTTTTTT. It translates to CASSYFGGEKEKLFF.

The chain couples TRBV28 to TRBJ1-1; 7 bases map to TRBD1. Unmatched junction bases numbered 15, after V lost 7 bases and J lost 1 base. The V gene's germline CDR1 is MDHEN and CDR2 SYDVKM. The CDR3 has 17 amino acids. CDR3 nucleotide sequence: TGTGCCAGCAACACCGTGTTCAGGGGGGGGAGGAACACTGAAGCTTTCTTT. This encodes CASNTVFRGGRNTEAFF.

This chain uses TRBV28 with TRBJ2-1; D ambiguous. CDR3 size: 12 residues. Germline CDR1 MDHEN, CDR2 SYDVKM. The V gene lost 3 bases and the J gene lost 4 bases, with 4 bases spanning the gap. The CDR3 coding sequence is TGTGCCAGCAGTTTGGGATACAATGAGCAGTTCTTC. Protein product: CASSLGYNEQFF.